The source of this T cell receptor beta chain is a study of cytomegalovirus exposure and HLA in healthy donors. Regarding the study as a whole: Rare TCR sequences predominated, though certain public TCRs were found in many donors.

Remarks on this clone: The antigen is unknown.

Trimming removed 7 bases from V and 2 bases from J, with 8 bases in between. This CDR3 contains 13 residues. Germline V lookup: CDR1 MDHEN, CDR2 SYDVKM. Generated by immunoSEQ multiplex PCR, the TCRdb table keeps only in-frame clones and is missing some. The sample contains 150,000 to 200,000 clones, less than 90% of which appear only once. The clonotype was recovered from a young man in good health and CMV-seropositive. The sequenced material came from PBMCs. The chain links TRBV28 to TRBJ1-4; D perhaps matches TRBD1 (5 bases). In DNA form, the CDR3 reads TGTGCCAGCAAGGAGGGGACTAATGAAAAACTGTTTTTT. It translates to CASKEGTNEKLFF. Supplemented by reference TRBV28 and TRBJ1-4, the full variable domain reads DVKVTQSSRYLVKRTGEKVFLECVQDMDHENMFWYRQDPGLGLRLIYFSYDVKMKEKGDIPEGYSVSREKKERFSLILESASTNQTSMYLCASKEGTNEKLFFGSGTQLSVL.